This TCR beta chain is from a study of glioma-infiltrating T cells after dendritic cell vaccination. Time point reported: after dendritic cell vaccination, including at tumor progression/relapse. Libraries were prepared by immunoSEQ multiplex PCR; TCRdb keeps only in-frame clonotypes and omits some of them. Seen here are some 78,000 clones, 85% observed once, and the top ten hold about 9.3%. This TCR derives from a human donor with glioblastoma. The sample was blood, taken after dendritic cell vaccination.

The CDR3 loop reads CASSLGRTGDHRYEQFF. DNA of the CDR3: TGTGCCAGCAGCTTAGGAAGGACTGGGGATCATAGGTATGAGCAGTTCTTC. This sequence joins TRBV7-9 and TRBJ2-1, with TRBD2 as a possible D gene (5 bases). Germline CDR1 is SEHNR and CDR2 is FQNEAQ (reference sequence). This CDR3 is built from 17 residues. Trimming cost V 1 base and J 8 bases, with 21 bases left between them.